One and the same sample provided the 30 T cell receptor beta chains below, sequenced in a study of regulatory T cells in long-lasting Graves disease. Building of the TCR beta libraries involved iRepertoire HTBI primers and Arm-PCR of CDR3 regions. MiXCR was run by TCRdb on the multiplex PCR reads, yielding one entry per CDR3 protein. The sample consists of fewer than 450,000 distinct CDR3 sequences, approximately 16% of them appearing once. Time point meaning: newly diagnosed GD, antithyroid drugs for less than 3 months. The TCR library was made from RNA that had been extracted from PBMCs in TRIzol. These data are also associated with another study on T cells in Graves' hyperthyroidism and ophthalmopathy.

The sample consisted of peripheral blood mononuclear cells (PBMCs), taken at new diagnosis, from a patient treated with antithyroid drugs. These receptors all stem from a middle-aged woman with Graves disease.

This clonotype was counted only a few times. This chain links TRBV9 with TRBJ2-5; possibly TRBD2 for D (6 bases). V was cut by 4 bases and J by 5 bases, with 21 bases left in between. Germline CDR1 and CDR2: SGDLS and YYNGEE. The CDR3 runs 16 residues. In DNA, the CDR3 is TGTGCCAGCAGCCCCCAGGAGAGGGTGGGACTGGAGACCCAGTACTTC. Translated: CASSPQERVGLETQYF.

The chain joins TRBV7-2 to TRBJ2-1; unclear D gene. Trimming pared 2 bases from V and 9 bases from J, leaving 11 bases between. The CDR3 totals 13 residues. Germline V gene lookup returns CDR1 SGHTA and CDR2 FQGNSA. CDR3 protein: CASSLIRIGEQFF. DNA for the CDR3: TGTGCCAGCAGCTTAATCAGAATTGGTGAGCAGTTCTTC.

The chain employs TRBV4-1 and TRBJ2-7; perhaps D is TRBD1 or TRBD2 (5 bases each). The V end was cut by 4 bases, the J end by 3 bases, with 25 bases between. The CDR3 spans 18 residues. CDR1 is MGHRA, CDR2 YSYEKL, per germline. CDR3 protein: CASSPRSFRDPGVYEQYF. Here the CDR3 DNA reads TGCGCCAGCAGCCCAAGAAGTTTCCGGGACCCTGGGGTCTACGAGCAGTACTTC.

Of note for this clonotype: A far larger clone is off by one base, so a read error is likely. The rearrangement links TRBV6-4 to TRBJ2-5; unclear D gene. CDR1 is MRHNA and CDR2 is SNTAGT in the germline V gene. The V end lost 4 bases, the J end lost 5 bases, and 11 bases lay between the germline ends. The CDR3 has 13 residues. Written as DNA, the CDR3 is TGTGCCAGCAGTGCCTACCCCGGGGAGACCCAGTACTTC. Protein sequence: CASSAYPGETQYF.

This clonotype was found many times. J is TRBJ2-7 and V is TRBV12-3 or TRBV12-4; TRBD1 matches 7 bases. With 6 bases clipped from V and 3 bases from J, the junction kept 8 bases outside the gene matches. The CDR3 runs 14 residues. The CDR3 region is CASSHSRTGYEQYF. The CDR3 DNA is TGTGCCAGCAGCCACTCCCGGACAGGCTACGAGCAGTACTTC.

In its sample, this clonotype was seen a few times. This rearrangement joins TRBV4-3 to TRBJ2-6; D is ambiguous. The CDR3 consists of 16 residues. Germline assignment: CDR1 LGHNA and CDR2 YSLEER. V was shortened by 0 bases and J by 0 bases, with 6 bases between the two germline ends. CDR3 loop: CASSQDFLSGANVLTF. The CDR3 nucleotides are TGCGCCAGCAGCCAAGATTTCCTCTCTGGGGCCAACGTCCTGACTTTC.

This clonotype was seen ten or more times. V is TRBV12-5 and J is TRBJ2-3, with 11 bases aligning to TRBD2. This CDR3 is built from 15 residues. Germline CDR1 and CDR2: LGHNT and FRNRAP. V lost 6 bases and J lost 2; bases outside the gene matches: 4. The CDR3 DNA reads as TGTGCTAGTGGGGTAGCGGGAGGGGTCACAGATACGCAGTATTTT. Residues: CASGVAGGVTDTQYF.

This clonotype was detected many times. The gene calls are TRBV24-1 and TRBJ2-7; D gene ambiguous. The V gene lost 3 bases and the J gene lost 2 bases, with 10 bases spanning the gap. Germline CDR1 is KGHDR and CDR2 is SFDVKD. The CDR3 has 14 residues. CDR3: CATSDGSVPYEQYF. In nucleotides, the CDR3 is TGTGCCACCAGTGATGGGTCGGTTCCCTACGAGCAGTACTTC.

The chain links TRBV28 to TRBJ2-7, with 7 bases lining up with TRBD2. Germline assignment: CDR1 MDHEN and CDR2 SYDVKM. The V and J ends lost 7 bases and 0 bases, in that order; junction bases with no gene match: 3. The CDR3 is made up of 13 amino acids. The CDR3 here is CASKLAGSYEQYF. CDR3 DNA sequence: TGTGCCAGCAAATTAGCGGGCTCCTACGAGCAGTACTTC. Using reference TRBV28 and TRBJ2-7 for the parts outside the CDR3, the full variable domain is DVKVTQSSRYLVKRTGEKVFLECVQDMDHENMFWYRQDPGLGLRLIYFSYDVKMKEKGDIPEGYSVSREKKERFSLILESASTNQTSMYLCASKLAGSYEQYFGPGTRLTVT.

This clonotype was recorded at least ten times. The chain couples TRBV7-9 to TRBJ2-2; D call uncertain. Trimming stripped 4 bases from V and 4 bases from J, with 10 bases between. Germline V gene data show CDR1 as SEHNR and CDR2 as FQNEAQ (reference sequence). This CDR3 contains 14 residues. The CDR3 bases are TGTGCCAGCAGCTCCGACGGATTCACCGGGGAGCTGTTTTTT. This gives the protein CASSSDGFTGELFF.

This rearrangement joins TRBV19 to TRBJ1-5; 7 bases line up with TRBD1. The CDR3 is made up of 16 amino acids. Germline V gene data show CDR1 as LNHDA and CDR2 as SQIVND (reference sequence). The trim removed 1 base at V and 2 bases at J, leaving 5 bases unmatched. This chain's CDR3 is CASSIAGGYGNQPQHF. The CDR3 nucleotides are TGTGCCAGTAGTATAGCAGGGGGTTATGGCAATCAGCCCCAGCATTTT.

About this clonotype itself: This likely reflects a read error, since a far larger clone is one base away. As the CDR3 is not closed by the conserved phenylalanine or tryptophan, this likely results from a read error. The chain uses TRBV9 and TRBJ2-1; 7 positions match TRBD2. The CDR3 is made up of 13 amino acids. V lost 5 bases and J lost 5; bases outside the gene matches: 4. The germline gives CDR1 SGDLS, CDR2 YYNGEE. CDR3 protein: CASSEAGDNEQFL. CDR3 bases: TGTGCCAGCAGTGAGGCGGGAGACAATGAGCAGTTCTTG.

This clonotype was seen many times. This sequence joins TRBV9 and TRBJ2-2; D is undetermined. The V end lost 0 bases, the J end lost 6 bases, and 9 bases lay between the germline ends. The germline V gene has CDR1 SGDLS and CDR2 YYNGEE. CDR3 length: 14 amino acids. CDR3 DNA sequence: TGTGCCAGCAGCGTAGTGGGTGAGGCCGGGGAGCTGTTTTTT. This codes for CASSVVGEAGELFF.

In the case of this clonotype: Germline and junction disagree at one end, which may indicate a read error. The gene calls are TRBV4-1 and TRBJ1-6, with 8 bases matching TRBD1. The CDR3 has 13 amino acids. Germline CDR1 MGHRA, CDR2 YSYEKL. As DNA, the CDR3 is TGCGCCACCAGCCAGGGGGCTGATTCACCCCTCCACTTT. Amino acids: CATSQGADSPLHF.

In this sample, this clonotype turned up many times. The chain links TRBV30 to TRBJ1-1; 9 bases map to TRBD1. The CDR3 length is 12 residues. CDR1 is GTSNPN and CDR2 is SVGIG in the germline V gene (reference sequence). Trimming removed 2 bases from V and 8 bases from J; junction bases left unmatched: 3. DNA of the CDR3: TGTGCCTGGAGTCCTGACAGGGGGGAAGCTTTCTTT. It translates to CAWSPDRGEAFF.

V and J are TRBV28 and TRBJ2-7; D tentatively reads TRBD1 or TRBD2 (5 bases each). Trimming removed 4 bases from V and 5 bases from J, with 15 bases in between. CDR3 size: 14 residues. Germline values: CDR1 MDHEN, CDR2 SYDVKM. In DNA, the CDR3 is TGTGCCAGCAGTTCTCCGGGACGAGTGGACGAGCAGTACTTC. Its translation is CASSSPGRVDEQYF.

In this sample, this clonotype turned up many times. CDR3 loop: CASSLERGSKSPLHF. In DNA form, the CDR3 reads TGTGCCAGCAGTTTAGAGCGGGGGTCGAAATCACCCCTCCACTTT. This chain joins TRBV12-3 or TRBV12-4 and TRBJ1-6; TRBD1 might be the D (5 bases). With 1 base removed from V and 10 bases from J, the gap between germline ends came to 14 bases. This CDR3 comprises 15 residues.

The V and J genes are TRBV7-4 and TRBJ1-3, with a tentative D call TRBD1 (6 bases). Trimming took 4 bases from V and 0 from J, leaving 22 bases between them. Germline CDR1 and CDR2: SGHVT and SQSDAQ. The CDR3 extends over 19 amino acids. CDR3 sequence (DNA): TGTGCCAGCAGCTCCCACCCCCGTAGGACAGCCTGCTCTGGAAACACCATATATTTT. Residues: CASSSHPRRTACSGNTIYF.

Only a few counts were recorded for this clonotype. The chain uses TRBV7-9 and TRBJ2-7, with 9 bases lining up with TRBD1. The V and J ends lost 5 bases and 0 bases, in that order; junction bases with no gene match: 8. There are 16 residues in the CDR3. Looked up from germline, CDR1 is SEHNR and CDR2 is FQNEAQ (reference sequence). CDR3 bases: TGTGCCAGCAGCCCCGACACAGGGGGCTTCTCCTACGAGCAGTACTTC. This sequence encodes CASSPDTGGFSYEQYF.

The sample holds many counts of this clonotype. The CDR3 sequence: CASLANTEAFF. The CDR3 nucleotides read TGTGCCAGCCTTGCGAACACTGAAGCTTTCTTT. The chain joins TRBV28 to TRBJ1-1; D remains unclear. This CDR3 spans 11 amino acids. V was cut by 8 bases and J by 1 base, with 5 bases left in between. Germline V gene sequence: CDR1 MDHEN, CDR2 SYDVKM.

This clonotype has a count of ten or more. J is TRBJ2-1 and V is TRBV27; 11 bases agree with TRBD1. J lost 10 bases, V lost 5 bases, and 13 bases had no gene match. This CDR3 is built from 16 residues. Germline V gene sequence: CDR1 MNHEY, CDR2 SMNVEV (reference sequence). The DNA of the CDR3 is TGTGCCAGCAGTCGCTTAGGGACAGGGGGGGTGTACGAGCAGTTCTTC. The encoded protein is CASSRLGTGGVYEQFF.

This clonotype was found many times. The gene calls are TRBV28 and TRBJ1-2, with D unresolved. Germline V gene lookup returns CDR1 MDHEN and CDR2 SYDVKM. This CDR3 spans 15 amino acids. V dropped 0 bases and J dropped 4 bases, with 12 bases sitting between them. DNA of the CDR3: TGTGCCAGCAGTTTATGGGGCAGTCGATCCTATGGCTACACCTTC. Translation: CASSLWGSRSYGYTF.

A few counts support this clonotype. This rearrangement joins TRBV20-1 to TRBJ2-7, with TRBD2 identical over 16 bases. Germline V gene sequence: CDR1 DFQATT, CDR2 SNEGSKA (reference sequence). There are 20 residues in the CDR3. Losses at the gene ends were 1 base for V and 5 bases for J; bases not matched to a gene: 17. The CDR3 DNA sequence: TGCAGTGCTAGAGCCAACCCATTGGGGACTAGCGGGAGGGGTTGGGACGAGCAGTACTTC. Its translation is CSARANPLGTSGRGWDEQYF.

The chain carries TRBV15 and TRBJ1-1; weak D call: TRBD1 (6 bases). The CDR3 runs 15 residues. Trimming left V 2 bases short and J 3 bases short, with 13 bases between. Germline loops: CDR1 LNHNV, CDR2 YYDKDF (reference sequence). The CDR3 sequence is CATSRSRGGDTEAFF. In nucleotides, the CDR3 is TGTGCCACCAGCAGATCAAGGGGGGGGGACACTGAAGCTTTCTTT. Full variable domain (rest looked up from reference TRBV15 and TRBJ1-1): DAMVIQNPRYQVTQFGKPVTLSCSQTLNHNVMYWYQQKSSQAPKLLFHYYDKDFNNEADTPDNFQSRRPNTSFCFLDIRSPGLGDTAMYLCATSRSRGGDTEAFFGQGTRLTVV.

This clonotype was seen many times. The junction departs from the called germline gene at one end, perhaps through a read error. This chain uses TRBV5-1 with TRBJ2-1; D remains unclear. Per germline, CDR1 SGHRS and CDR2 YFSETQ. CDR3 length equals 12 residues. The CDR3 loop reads CASSLVGLEQFF. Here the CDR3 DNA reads TGTGCCAGCAGCTTAGTGGGGTTAGAGCAGTTCTTC.

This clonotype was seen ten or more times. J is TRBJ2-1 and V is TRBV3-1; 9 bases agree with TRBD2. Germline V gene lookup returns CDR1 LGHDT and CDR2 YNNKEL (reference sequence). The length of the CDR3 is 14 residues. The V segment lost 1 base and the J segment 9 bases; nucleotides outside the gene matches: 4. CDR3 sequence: CASSQGPSGTEQFF. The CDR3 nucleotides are TGTGCCAGCAGCCAAGGGCCTAGCGGGACTGAGCAGTTCTTC.

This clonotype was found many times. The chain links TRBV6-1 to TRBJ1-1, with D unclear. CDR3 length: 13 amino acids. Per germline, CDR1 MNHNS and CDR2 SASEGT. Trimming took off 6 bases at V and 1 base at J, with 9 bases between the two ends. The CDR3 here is CASSRSQNTEAFF. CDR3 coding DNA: TGTGCCAGCAGCCGTTCACAGAACACTGAAGCTTTCTTT.

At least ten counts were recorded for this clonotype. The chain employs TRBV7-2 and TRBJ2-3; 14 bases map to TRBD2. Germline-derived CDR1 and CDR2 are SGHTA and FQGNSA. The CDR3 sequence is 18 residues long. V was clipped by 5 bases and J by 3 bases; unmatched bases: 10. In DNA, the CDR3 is TGTGCCAGCAGCCAACCGGGACTAGCGGGAGTTGTTACAGATACGCAGTATTTT. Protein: CASSQPGLAGVVTDTQYF.

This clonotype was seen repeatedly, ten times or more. The CDR3 loop reads CASSQENSRETQYF. CDR3 sequence (DNA): TGTGCCAGCAGCCAAGAGAACTCACGCGAGACCCAGTACTTC. The chain employs TRBV3-1 and TRBJ2-5, with D uncertain. Trimming stripped 0 bases from V and 5 bases from J, with 10 bases between. This CDR3 is built from 14 residues. Germline V gene data show CDR1 as LGHDT and CDR2 as YNNKEL (reference sequence).

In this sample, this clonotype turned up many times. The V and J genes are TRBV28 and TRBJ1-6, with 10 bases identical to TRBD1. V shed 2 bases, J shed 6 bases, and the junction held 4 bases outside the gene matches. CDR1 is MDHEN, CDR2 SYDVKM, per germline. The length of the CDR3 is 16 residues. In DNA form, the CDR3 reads TGTGCCAGCAGTTTAAGGTGGACAGGGGGTAATTCACCCCTCCACTTT. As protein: CASSLRWTGGNSPLHF.